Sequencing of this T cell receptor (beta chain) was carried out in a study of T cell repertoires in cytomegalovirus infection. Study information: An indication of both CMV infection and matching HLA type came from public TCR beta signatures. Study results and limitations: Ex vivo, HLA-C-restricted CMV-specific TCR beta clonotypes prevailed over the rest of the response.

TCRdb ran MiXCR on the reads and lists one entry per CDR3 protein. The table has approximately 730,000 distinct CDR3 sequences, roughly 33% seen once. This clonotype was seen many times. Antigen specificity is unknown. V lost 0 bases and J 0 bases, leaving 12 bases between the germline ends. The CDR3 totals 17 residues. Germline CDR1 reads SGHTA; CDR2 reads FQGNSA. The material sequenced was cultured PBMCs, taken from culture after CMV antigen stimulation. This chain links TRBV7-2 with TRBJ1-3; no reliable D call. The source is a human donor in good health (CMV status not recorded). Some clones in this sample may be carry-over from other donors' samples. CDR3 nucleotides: TGTGCCAGCAGCTTAGCCGGGTTCATAGGCTCTGGAAACACCATATATTTT. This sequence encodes CASSLAGFIGSGNTIYF.